Presented here are 15 T cell receptor beta chains from one specimen sequenced in a study of blood T cells in healthy people across ages. It was with a sample-barcoded 5' primer and a J-beta primer mix that a second PCR of roughly 7 to 12 cycles was run. One entry per CDR3 protein, called by TCRdb with MiXCR from the 5' RACE reads. The profile shows 800,000 to 1,000,000 distinct CDR3 sequences, roughly 43% of them singletons. Sequenced material: blood. All receptors derive from a man aged 25 to 45 in good health.

V gene TRBV20-1 combines with J gene TRBJ2-3; D gene unclear. V was shortened by 1 base and J by 4 bases, with 6 bases between the two germline ends. The CDR3 contains 12 residues. CDR1 DFQATT and CDR2 SNEGSKA come from the germline V gene (reference sequence). The CDR3 nucleotides are TGCAGTGCTAGAGGACAATCAGATACGCAGTATTTT. Translating gives CSARGQSDTQYF.

This clonotype was found a few times. The J gene is TRBJ1-1, the V gene TRBV4-1, with D possibly matching TRBD1 (5 bases). This CDR3 spans 13 amino acids. Trimming removed 5 bases at V and 4 bases at J, with 11 bases between. Germline V gene data show CDR1 as MGHRA and CDR2 as YSYEKL. The CDR3 coding sequence is TGCGCCAGCAGCACCCCCAGGGCCACTGAAGCTTTCTTT. Its translation is CASSTPRATEAFF.

This clonotype was counted a few times. The chain joins TRBV20-1 to TRBJ2-7, with D perhaps being TRBD1 or TRBD2 (5 bases each). The CDR3 contains 14 residues. V was cut by 3 bases and J by 6 bases, with 18 bases left in between. Looked up from germline, CDR1 is DFQATT and CDR2 is SNEGSKA (reference sequence). The CDR3 nucleotides read TGCAGTGCTAGCCCGGCAGGGAGTCCTCTCGAGCAGTACTTC. Amino acid sequence: CSASPAGSPLEQYF.

A few counts support this clonotype. This chain uses TRBV20-1 with TRBJ2-7; 7 nucleotides agree with TRBD1. Germline V gene sequence: CDR1 DFQATT, CDR2 SNEGSKA (reference sequence). This CDR3 comprises 15 residues. V lost 0 bases to trimming and J lost 3 bases; unmatched junction nucleotides: 8. The CDR3 sequence: CSARDSGQGVYEQYF. The DNA for the CDR3 is TGCAGTGCTAGAGATTCGGGGCAGGGGGTCTACGAGCAGTACTTC.

This chain joins TRBV10-3 and TRBJ2-2; D might be TRBD1 or TRBD2, each matching 5 bases. From germline, CDR1 is ENHRY and CDR2 SYGVKD. CDR3 length: 13 residues. V dropped 3 bases and J dropped 7 bases, with 9 bases sitting between them. Written as DNA, the CDR3 is TGTGCCATCAGTGACAGGGACGGCGGGGAGCTGTTTTTT. Its protein product is CAISDRDGGELFF.

This clonotype was counted only a few times. The rearrangement uses TRBV7-2 and TRBJ2-1, with 9 bases aligning to TRBD2. CDR3 length: 17 residues. Trimming cost V 5 bases and J 4 bases; bases outside gene matches: 12. The germline V gene has CDR1 SGHTA and CDR2 FQGNSA. CDR3 in amino acids: CASSHPKRGAQYNEQFF. For the CDR3, the DNA is TGTGCCAGCAGCCACCCCAAGCGGGGGGCGCAATACAATGAGCAGTTCTTC.

The chain combines TRBV5-1 with TRBJ1-1; perhaps TRBD1 as D (6 bases). V dropped 4 bases and J dropped 4 bases, with 17 bases sitting between them. The CDR3 totals 15 residues. Germline V gene sequence: CDR1 SGHRS, CDR2 YFSETQ. The CDR3 bases are TGCGCCAGCAGCCCCTACAGGGCAGTGGGCACTGAAGCTTTCTTT. Translating it yields CASSPYRAVGTEAFF.

This clonotype turned up a few times. V and J are TRBV20-1 and TRBJ2-5; tentatively, D is TRBD2 (5 bases). Trimming cost V 0 bases and J 2 bases, with 19 bases left between them. From germline, CDR1 is DFQATT and CDR2 SNEGSKA (reference sequence). The CDR3 is 17 amino acids. As DNA, the CDR3 is TGCAGTGCTAGAGATCGTGAAAGGACTGCAGAACAAGAGACCCAGTACTTC. This sequence encodes CSARDRERTAEQETQYF.

With regard to this clonotype: A read error may produce the germline difference seen at one junction end. This chain connects TRBV3-1 to TRBJ2-3; D is unresolved. The length of the CDR3 is 14 residues. CDR1 LGHDT and CDR2 YNNKEL come from the germline V gene (reference sequence). CDR3 sequence (DNA): TGTGCCAGCTGCCAGTCAACTAGCACAGATACGCAGTATTTT. Protein sequence: CASCQSTSTDTQYF.

Comments on this clonotype: A single base separates this from a much larger clone, so it may be a read error. This chain joins TRBV4-1 and TRBJ2-7; D not certain. This CDR3 has 13 amino acids. The V and J ends lost 0 bases and 12 bases respectively, with 15 bases between them. Germline CDR1 and CDR2: MGHRA and YSYEKL. CDR3 sequence reads: CASSQDFLKRRYF. CDR3 DNA: TGCGCCAGCAGCCAAGATTTTCTGAAGAGGCGGTACTTC.

This chain connects TRBV10-3 to TRBJ2-7, with D maybe TRBD1 (6 bases). The germline gives CDR1 ENHRY, CDR2 SYGVKD. V was pared by 2 bases and J by 0 bases, with 8 bases between. The CDR3 is made up of 14 amino acids. The CDR3 coding sequence is TGTGCCATCAGTGAGACAGGGAGCTCCTACGAGCAGTACTTC. As protein: CAISETGSSYEQYF.

This clonotype came up a few times. This chain links TRBV10-3 with TRBJ2-1; 9 bases line up with TRBD1. CDR1 and CDR2 from the germline V gene are ENHRY and SYGVKD. V lost 10 bases to trimming and J lost 0 bases; unmatched junction nucleotides: 7. There are 15 residues in the CDR3. DNA for the CDR3: TGTGCCACTACGACAGGGGGAAGCTCCTACAATGAGCAGTTCTTC. Encoded protein: CATTTGGSSYNEQFF.

CDR3 sequence (DNA): TGTGCCAGCAGCCCCCTAAGCGGTCCCTACGAGCAGTACTTC. It is translated as CASSPLSGPYEQYF. V usage is TRBV7-2 and J usage is TRBJ2-7; the D gene is possibly TRBD2 (5 bases). Germline CDR1 reads SGHTA; CDR2 reads FQGNSA. Trimming took off 5 bases at V and 2 bases at J, with 13 bases between the two ends. CDR3 length: 14 amino acids.

The genes are TRBV29-1 and TRBJ1-4; TRBD1 is a possible D gene (6 bases). Per germline, CDR1 SQVTM and CDR2 ANQGSEA. The CDR3 loop spans 14 amino acids. Trimming shortened V by 7 bases and J by 0 bases, and 12 bases separated the two germline ends. Here the CDR3 DNA reads TGCAGCGCCACTAGGACAGCAACTAATGAAAAACTGTTTTTT. It yields the protein CSATRTATNEKLFF. The complete variable domain, with remaining parts taken from reference TRBV29-1 and TRBJ1-4, reads SAVISQKPSRDICQRGTSLTIQCQVDSQVTMMFWYRQQPGQSLTLIATANQGSEATYESGFVIDKFPISRPNLTFSTLTVSNMSPEDSSIYLCSATRTATNEKLFFGSGTQLSVL.

The chain couples TRBV18 to TRBJ2-1; 10 bases agree with TRBD1. V was pared by 3 bases and J by 6 bases, with 2 bases of the junction left unmatched. There are 14 residues in the CDR3. Germline values: CDR1 KGHSH, CDR2 LQKENI. Here the CDR3 reads CASSPDRGSNEQFF. The CDR3, as DNA: TGTGCCAGCTCACCGGACAGGGGGTCCAATGAGCAGTTCTTC.